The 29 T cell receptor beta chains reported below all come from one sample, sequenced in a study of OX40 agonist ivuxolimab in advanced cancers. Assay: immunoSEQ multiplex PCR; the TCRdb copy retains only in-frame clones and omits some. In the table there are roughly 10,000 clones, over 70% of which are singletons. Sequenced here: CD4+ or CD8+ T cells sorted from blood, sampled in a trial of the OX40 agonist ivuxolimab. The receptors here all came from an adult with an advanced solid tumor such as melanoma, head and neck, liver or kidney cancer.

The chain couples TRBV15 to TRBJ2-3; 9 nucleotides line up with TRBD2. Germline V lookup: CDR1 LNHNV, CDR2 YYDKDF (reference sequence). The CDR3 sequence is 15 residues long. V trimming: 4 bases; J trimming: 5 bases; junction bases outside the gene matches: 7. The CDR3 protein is CATSIKREVLDTQYF. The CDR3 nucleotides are TGTGCCACCAGCATAAAGCGGGAGGTGCTAGATACGCAGTATTTT.

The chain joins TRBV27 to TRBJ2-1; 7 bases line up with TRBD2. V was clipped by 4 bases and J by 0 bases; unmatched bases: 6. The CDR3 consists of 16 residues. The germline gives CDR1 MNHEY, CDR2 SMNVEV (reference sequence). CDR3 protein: CASSSPGEGSYNEQFF. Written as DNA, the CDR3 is TGTGCCAGCAGTTCCCCCGGGGAGGGCTCCTACAATGAGCAGTTCTTC.

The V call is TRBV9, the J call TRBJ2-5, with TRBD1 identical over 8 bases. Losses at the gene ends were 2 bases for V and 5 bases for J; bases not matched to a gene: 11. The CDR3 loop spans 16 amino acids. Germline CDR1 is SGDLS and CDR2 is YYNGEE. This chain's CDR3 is CASSVPFRGLGETQYF. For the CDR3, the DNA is TGTGCCAGCAGCGTTCCTTTCAGGGGGCTCGGGGAGACCCAGTACTTC.

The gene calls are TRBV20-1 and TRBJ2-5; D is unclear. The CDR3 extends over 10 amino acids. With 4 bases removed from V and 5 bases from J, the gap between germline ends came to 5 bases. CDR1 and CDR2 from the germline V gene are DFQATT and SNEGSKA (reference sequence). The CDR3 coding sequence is TGCAGTGCTATTGCTGAGACCCAGTACTTC. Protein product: CSAIAETQYF.

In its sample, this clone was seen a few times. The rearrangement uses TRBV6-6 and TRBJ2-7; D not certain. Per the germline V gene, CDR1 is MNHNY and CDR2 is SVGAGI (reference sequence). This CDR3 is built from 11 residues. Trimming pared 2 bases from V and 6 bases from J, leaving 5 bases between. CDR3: CASSYTVEQYF. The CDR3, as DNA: TGTGCCAGCAGTTACACCGTCGAGCAGTACTTC.

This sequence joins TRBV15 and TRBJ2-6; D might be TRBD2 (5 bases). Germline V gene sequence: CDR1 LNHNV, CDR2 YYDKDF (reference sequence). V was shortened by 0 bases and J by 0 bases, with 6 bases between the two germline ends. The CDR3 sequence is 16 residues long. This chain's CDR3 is CATSRDGSSGANVLTF. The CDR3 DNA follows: TGTGCCACCAGCAGAGATGGGAGCTCTGGGGCCAACGTCCTGACTTTC.

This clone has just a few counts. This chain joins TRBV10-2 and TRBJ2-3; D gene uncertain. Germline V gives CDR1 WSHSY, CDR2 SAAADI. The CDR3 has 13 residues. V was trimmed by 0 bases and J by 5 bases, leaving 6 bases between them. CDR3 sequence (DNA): TGCGCCAGCAGTGAGTCGACCAGAGATACGCAGTATTTT. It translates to CASSESTRDTQYF.

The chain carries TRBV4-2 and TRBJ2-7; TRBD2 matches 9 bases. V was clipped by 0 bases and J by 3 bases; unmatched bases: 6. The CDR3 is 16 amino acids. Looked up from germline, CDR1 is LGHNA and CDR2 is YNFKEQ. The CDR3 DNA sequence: TGTGCCAGCAGCCAAGATCCCGGTAGCGGGAGCTACGAGCAGTACTTC. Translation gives CASSQDPGSGSYEQYF.

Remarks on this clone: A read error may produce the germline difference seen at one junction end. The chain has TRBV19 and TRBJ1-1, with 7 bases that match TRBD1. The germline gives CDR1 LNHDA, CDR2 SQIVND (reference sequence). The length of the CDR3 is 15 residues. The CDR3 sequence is CASSTPSTGNSEAFF. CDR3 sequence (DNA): TGTGCCAGTAGTACCCCCTCGACAGGGAACAGTGAAGCTTTCTTT. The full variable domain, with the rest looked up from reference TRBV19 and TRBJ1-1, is DGGITQSPKYLFRKEGQNVTLSCEQNLNHDAMYWYRQDPGQGLRLIYYSQIVNDFQKGDIAEGYSVSREKKESFPLTVTSAQKNPTAFYLCASSTPSTGNSEAFFGQGTRLTVV.

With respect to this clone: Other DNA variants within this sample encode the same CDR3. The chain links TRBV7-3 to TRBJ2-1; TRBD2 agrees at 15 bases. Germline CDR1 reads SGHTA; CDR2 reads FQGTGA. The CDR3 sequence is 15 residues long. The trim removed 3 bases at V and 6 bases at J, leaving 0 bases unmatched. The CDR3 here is CASSLGLAGGNEQFF. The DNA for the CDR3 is TGTGCCAGCAGCTTGGGACTAGCGGGAGGCAATGAGCAGTTCTTC.

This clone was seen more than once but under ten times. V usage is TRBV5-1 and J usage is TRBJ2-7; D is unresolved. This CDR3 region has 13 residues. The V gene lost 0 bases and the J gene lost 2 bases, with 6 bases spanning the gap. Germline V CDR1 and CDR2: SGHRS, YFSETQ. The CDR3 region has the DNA TGCGCCAGCAGCTTGGAACAGACCTACGAGCAGTACTTC. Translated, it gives CASSLEQTYEQYF.

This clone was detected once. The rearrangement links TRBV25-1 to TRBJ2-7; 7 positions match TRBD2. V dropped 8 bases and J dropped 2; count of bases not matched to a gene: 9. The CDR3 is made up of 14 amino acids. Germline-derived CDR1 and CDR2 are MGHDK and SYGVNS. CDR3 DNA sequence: TGTGCCAGCCGCCGGGACTACCTTCCCTACGAGCAGTACTTC. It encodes CASRRDYLPYEQYF.

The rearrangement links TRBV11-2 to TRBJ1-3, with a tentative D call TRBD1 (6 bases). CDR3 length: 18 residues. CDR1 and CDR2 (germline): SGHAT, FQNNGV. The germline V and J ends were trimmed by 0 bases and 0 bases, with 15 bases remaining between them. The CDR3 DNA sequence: TGTGCCAGCAGCTTAGATGCGGGGGGCACAGACTCTGGAAACACCATATATTTT. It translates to CASSLDAGGTDSGNTIYF.

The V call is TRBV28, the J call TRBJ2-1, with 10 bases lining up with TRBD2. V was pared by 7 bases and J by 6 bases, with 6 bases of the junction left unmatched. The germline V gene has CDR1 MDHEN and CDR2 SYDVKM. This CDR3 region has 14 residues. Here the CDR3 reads CASMSLAGVNEQFF. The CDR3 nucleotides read TGTGCCAGCATGTCCCTAGCGGGAGTCAATGAGCAGTTCTTC.

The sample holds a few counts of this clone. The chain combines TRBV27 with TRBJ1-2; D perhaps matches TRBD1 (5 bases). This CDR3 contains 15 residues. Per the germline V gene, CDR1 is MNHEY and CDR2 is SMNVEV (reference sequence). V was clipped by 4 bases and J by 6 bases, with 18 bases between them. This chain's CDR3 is CASSSIPYDSHGYTF. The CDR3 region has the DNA TGTGCCAGCAGTTCTATACCCTACGACAGTCATGGCTACACCTTC.

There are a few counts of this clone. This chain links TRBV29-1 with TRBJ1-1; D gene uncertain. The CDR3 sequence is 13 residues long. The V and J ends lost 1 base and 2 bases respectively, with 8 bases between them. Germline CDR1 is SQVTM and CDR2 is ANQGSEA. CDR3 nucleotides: TGCAGCGTTGAAGGTATCTACAACACTGAAGCTTTCTTT. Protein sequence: CSVEGIYNTEAFF.

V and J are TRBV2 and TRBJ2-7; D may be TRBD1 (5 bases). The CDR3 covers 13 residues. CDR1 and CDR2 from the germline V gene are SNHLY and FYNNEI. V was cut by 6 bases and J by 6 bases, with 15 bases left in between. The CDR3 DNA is TGTGCCAGCAGCCCGCCCCCTACAGGCGAGCAGTACTTC. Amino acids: CASSPPPTGEQYF.

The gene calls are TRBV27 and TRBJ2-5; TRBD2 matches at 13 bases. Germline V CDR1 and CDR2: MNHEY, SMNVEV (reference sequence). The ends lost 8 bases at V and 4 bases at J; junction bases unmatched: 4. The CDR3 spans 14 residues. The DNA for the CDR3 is TGTGCCAGCGGCGGGACTAGCGGGACAGAGACCCAGTACTTC. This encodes CASGGTSGTETQYF.

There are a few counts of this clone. The chain's CDR3 is CALKERGGYEQYF. CDR3 in DNA: TGTGCTCTCAAGGAGAGGGGGGGGTACGAGCAGTACTTC. This rearrangement joins TRBV12-5 to TRBJ2-7; D might be TRBD2 (7 bases). V lost 11 bases, J lost 4 bases, and 18 bases lay in between. CDR1 is LGHNT, CDR2 FRNRAP, per germline. The CDR3 runs 13 residues.

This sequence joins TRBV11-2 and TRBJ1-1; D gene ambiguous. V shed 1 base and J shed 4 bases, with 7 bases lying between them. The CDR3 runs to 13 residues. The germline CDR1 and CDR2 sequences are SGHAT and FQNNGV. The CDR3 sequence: CASSLARGTEAFF. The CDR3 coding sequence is TGTGCCAGCAGCTTAGCCCGGGGCACTGAAGCTTTCTTT. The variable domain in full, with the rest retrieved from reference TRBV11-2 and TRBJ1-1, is EAGVAQSPRYKIIEKRQSVAFWCNPISGHATLYWYQQILGQGPKLLIQFQNNGVVDDSQLPKDRFSAERLKGVDSTLKIQPAKLEDSAVYLCASSLARGTEAFFGQGTRLTVV.

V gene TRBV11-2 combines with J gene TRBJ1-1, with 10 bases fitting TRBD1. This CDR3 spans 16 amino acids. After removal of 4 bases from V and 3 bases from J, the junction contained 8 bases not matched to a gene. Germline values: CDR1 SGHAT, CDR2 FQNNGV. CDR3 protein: CASSSWSGTGDTEAFF. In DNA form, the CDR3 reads TGTGCCAGCAGCTCCTGGTCAGGGACAGGGGACACTGAAGCTTTCTTT.

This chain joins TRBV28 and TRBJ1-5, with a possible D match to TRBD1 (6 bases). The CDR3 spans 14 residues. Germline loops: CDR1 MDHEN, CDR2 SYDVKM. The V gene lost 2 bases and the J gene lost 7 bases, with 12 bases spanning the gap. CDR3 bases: TGTGCCAGCAGTTTACGGGGGCAAAACCAGCCCCAGCATTTT. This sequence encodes CASSLRGQNQPQHF.

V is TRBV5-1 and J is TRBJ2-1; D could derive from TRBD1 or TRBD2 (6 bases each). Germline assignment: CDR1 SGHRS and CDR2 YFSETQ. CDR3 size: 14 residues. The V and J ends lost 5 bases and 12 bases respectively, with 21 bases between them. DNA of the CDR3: TGCGCCAGCAGAGGGGGGTCCGGGGGTATAGGGCAGTTCTTC. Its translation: CASRGGSGGIGQFF.

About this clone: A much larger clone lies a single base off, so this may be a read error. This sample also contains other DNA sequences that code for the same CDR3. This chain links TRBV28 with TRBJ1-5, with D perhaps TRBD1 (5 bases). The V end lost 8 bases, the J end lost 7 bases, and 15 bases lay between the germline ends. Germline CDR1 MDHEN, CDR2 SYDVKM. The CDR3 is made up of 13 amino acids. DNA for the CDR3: TGTGCCAGCGTCCCACGAGGGGCCCAGCCCCAGCATTTT. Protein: CASVPRGAQPQHF.

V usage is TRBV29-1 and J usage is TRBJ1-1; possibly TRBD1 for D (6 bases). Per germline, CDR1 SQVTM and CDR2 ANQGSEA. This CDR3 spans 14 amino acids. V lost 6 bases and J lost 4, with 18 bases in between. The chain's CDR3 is CSVLGGSRSTEAFF. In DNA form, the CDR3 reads TGCAGCGTCCTAGGGGGTAGTAGGTCCACTGAAGCTTTCTTT.

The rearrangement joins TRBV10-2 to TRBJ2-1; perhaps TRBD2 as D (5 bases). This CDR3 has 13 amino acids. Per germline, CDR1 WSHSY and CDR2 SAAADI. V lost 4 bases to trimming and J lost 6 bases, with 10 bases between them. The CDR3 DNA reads TGCGCCAGCAGTGGTTCTAGCATCAATGAGCAGTTCTTC. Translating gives CASSGSSINEQFF.

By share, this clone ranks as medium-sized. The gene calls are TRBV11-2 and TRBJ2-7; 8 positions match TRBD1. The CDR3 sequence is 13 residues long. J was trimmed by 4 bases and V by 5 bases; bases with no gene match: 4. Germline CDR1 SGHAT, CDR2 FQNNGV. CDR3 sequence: CASSQGAAYEQYF. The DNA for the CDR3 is TGTGCCAGCAGCCAGGGGGCGGCGTACGAGCAGTACTTC.

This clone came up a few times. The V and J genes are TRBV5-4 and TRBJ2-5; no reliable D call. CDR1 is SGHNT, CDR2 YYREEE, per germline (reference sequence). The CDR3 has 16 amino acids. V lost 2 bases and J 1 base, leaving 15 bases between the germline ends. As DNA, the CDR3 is TGTGCCAGCAGCTTAACACTTACACAAACCCAAGAGACCCAGTACTTC. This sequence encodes CASSLTLTQTQETQYF.

The CDR3 is CASGQLSSYEQYF. CDR3 DNA: TGTGCCAGCGGACAGTTGAGCTCCTACGAGCAGTACTTC. J is TRBJ2-7 and V is TRBV28; D might be TRBD1 (6 bases). Germline assignment: CDR1 MDHEN and CDR2 SYDVKM. This CDR3 has 13 residues. The V and J ends lost 8 bases and 0 bases respectively, with 11 bases between them. Full variable domain (missing parts from reference TRBV28 and TRBJ2-7): DVKVTQSSRYLVKRTGEKVFLECVQDMDHENMFWYRQDPGLGLRLIYFSYDVKMKEKGDIPEGYSVSREKKERFSLILESASTNQTSMYLCASGQLSSYEQYFGPGTRLTVT.